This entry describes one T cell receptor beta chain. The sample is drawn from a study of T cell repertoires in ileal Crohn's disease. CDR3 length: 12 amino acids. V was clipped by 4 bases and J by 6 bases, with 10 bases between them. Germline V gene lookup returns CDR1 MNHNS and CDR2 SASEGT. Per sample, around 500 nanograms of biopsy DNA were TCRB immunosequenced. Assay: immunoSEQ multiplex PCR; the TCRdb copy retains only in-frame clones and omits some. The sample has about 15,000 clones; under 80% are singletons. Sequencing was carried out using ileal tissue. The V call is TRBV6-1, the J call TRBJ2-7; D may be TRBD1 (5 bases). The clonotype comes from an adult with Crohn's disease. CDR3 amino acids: CASSGTRAEQYF. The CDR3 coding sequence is TGTGCCAGCAGTGGGACCAGGGCCGAGCAGTACTTC.